The 16 T cell receptor beta chains below all came from one sample that was sequenced in a study of immune heterogeneity within non-small cell lung tumors. In a multiplex PCR, 32 V and 13 J primers amplified TCR beta CDR3. TCRdb reprocessed the multiplex PCR reads via MiXCR and lists one record per CDR3 protein. The top ten hold roughly 3.5% of the sample, which has 20,000 or so distinct CDR3 sequences, 25% to 35% seen once. Bulk tumor genomic DNA served as template, at around 600 ng per sample. Taken during surgery, several biopsies per primary tumor were spaced as far apart as possible within the tumor mass. Each patient presented with untreated, newly diagnosed non-small cell lung cancer and received curative surgery. Specimen: lung tumor tissue. The source of these receptors is a man aged 35 to 55 with non-small cell lung cancer.

This clonotype was recorded at least ten times. This chain joins TRBV20-1 and TRBJ1-2; 9 positions agree with TRBD1. CDR1 and CDR2 (germline): DFQATT, SNEGSKA (reference sequence). The V gene end was trimmed by 6 bases and the J gene end by 8 bases; junction bases not matched to a gene: 10. This CDR3 contains 13 residues. CDR3: CSAPGQGDFGYTF. The DNA of the CDR3 is TGCAGTGCACCGGGACAGGGCGATTTCGGCTACACCTTC.

This clonotype has a handful of counts. The chain is built from TRBV27 and TRBJ2-5; D is uncertain. V lost 2 bases and J lost 9, with 13 bases in between. The CDR3 consists of 13 residues. Germline CDR1 is MNHEY and CDR2 is SMNVEV (reference sequence). CDR3 sequence reads: CASSLRTRSPQYF. CDR3 nucleotides: TGTGCCAGCAGTTTAAGGACCCGGTCGCCCCAGTACTTC.

The sample holds a few counts of this clonotype. This chain joins TRBV4-3 and TRBJ1-3; possibly TRBD1 for D (6 bases). Germline CDR1 and CDR2: LGHNA and YSLEER. The V and J ends lost 0 bases and 3 bases respectively, with 12 bases between them. This CDR3 spans 16 amino acids. The CDR3 DNA reads as TGCGCCAGCAGCCAAGATAGCAGGGGAAGTGGAAACACCATATATTTT. This sequence encodes CASSQDSRGSGNTIYF.

The chain is built from TRBV4-1 and TRBJ1-1; D gene ambiguous. The V end lost 6 bases, the J end lost 4 bases, and 24 bases lay between the germline ends. The CDR3 extends over 17 amino acids. CDR1 and CDR2 (germline): MGHRA, YSYEKL. The CDR3 loop is CASSPHGGHGSGTEAFF. As DNA, the CDR3 is TGCGCCAGCAGTCCTCATGGAGGGCATGGGAGCGGCACTGAAGCTTTCTTT.

With regard to this clonotype: Possible read error: a much larger clone is one base away. The V gene is TRBV11-3, the J gene TRBJ1-1; 7 bases are shared with TRBD1. This CDR3 has 15 residues. Trimming took 6 bases from V and 4 from J; bases not matched to a gene: 11. CDR1 is SGHNT and CDR2 is YENEEA in the germline V gene. CDR3 sequence reads: CASRLRQGGGTEAFF. CDR3 nucleotide sequence: TGTGCCAGCAGATTAAGGCAGGGGGGTGGCACTGAAGCTTTCTTT. The full variable domain, completed using reference TRBV11-3 and TRBJ1-1, is EAGVVQSPRYKIIEKKQPVAFWCNPISGHNTLYWYLQNLGQGPELLIRYENEEAVDDSQLPKDRFSAERLKGVDSTLKIQPAELGDSAVYLCASRLRQGGGTEAFFGQGTRLTVV.

Concerning this clonotype: A much larger clone lies one base from this, so it may be a read error. The genes are TRBV12-3 or TRBV12-4 and TRBJ1-1; D gene unclear. The ends were cut back, 10 bases at V and 3 bases at J, with 18 bases in the middle. The CDR3 runs to 14 residues. In DNA form, the CDR3 reads TGTGCCATCAAGATTTCGGGCCGGGACACTGAAGCTTTCTTT. Translated, it gives CAIKISGRDTEAFF.

This clonotype was observed at least ten times. The chain joins TRBV10-2 to TRBJ1-2; 8 positions agree with TRBD1. This CDR3 is built from 13 residues. Trimming at V came to 5 bases and at J to 8 bases, leaving 7 bases not matched to a gene. Per the germline V gene, CDR1 is WSHSY and CDR2 is SAAADI. The CDR3 region is CASSPDRVRGYTF. CDR3 nucleotide sequence: TGCGCCAGCAGTCCGGACAGGGTACGGGGCTACACCTTC.

A word on this clonotype: This sequence may be a read error, since a much larger clone differs from it by one base. The rearrangement uses TRBV12-5 and TRBJ1-2; TRBD1 is a possible D gene (5 bases). Germline assignment: CDR1 LGHNT and CDR2 FRNRAP. Trimming pared 4 bases from V and 4 bases from J, leaving 16 bases between. This CDR3 spans 15 amino acids. The CDR3 sequence is CASGSTPGGIYGYTF. Written as DNA, the CDR3 is TGTGCTAGTGGTTCGACCCCCGGGGGGATCTATGGCTACACCTTC.

Comment on this clonotype: A single base separates this from a much larger clone, so it may be a read error. This chain uses TRBV6-5 with TRBJ2-6; D may be TRBD2 (6 bases). This CDR3 is built from 15 residues. Germline lookup yields CDR1 MNHEY and CDR2 SVGAGI. CDR3 nucleotide sequence: TGTGCCAGAAGTTACTCGGGGGCTGGGGCCAACGTCCTGACTTTC. The encoded protein is CARSYSGAGANVLTF.

In the case of this clonotype: This may arise from a read error, as a much more abundant clone is one base away. The chain combines TRBV12-3 or TRBV12-4 with TRBJ1-1; D is possibly TRBD1 (5 bases). There are 16 residues in the CDR3. CDR3 DNA: TGTGCCACCAGTTTGCGTCCCCAGGGCGGAGGCACTGAAGCTTTCTTT. Translated: CATSLRPQGGGTEAFF.

This clonotype is medium-sized in the sample. The rearrangement uses TRBV30 and TRBJ2-1, with 11 bases matching TRBD2. J gave up 6 bases and V 4 bases, and 5 bases lay outside the gene matches. Germline loops: CDR1 GTSNPN, CDR2 SVGIG (reference sequence). The CDR3 is 14 residues long. The DNA for the CDR3 is TGTGCCTGGACGGCGCTAGCGGGAGGCAATGAGCAGTTCTTC. Amino acids: CAWTALAGGNEQFF.

In its sample, this clonotype was seen many times. This rearrangement joins TRBV28 to TRBJ1-2; D is unresolved. The germline V and J ends were trimmed by 5 bases and 0 bases, with 13 bases remaining between them. The CDR3 has 15 amino acids. Germline CDR1 is MDHEN and CDR2 is SYDVKM. This CDR3 reads CASSPWAVSNYGYTF. In DNA, the CDR3 is TGTGCCAGCAGTCCTTGGGCGGTCTCTAACTATGGCTACACCTTC.

This clonotype was recorded at least ten times. The gene calls are TRBV12-3 or TRBV12-4 and TRBJ2-2; D gene unclear. The CDR3 is 15 amino acids. Trimming left V 3 bases short and J 0 bases short, with 8 bases between. The DNA for the CDR3 is TGTGCCAGCAGTTTCCCCGGCTCGAACACCGGGGAGCTGTTTTTT. As protein: CASSFPGSNTGELFF.

This clonotype occurred once. It may be a read error: a sequence one base away is much more abundant. The chain recombines TRBV19 with TRBJ1-2, with 12 bases that match TRBD1. CDR1 and CDR2 (germline): LNHDA, SQIVND (reference sequence). This CDR3 region has 15 residues. The CDR3 here is CDSTEGDRGRRGYTF. Here the CDR3 DNA reads TGTGACAGTACCGAAGGGGACAGGGGGCGCAGAGGCTACACCTTC.

This clonotype was detected ten times or more. V gene TRBV28 combines with J gene TRBJ1-6; D perhaps matches TRBD1 (5 bases). Looked up from germline, CDR1 is MDHEN and CDR2 is SYDVKM. This CDR3 contains 15 residues. Trimming stripped 10 bases from V and 7 bases from J, with 20 bases between. Here the CDR3 reads CATSGSQGRNSPLHF. CDR3 bases: TGTGCCACCTCGGGCTCTCAGGGTAGGAATTCACCCCTCCACTTT.

This clonotype was observed a handful of times. The chain is built from TRBV7-8 and TRBJ2-5; perhaps D is TRBD1 or TRBD2 (5 bases each). The CDR3 covers 14 residues. Germline CDR1 is SGHVS and CDR2 is FQNEAQ. The ends were cut back, 5 bases at V and 2 bases at J, with 12 bases in the middle. CDR3: CASSLWGIQETQYF. The CDR3 DNA reads TGTGCCAGCAGCCTGTGGGGGATACAAGAGACCCAGTACTTC.